The clone carrying this T cell receptor (beta chain) was detected only a few times. As yet, its antigen is unknown. The treatment is: approximately 10-day PBMC culture with coronavirus spike peptide pools or control peptides (ViraFEST assay). ViraFEST used peptide pools to expand antigen-specific T cells, then sequenced TCRs. The data originate from a study of vaccination and CD4 T cells after COVID-19. Looking at the study overall: Mild disease affected roughly 10 convalescent patients and severe disease one, all SARS-CoV-2 positive by nasal swab PCR. Convalescent patients gave post-COVID blood a median approximately 100 days post-diagnosis, range 35 to 161. Across the group, participants received two doses of either BNT162b2 or mRNA-1273 vaccine.

The germline CDR1 and CDR2 sequences are SGHTA and FQGNSA. The CDR3 runs to 13 residues. The V gene end was trimmed by 3 bases and the J gene end by 5 bases; junction bases not matched to a gene: 2. Cultured CD4+ T cell DNA underwent sequencing with the Oncomine TCR Beta short-read assay. TCRdb analysed the PCR reads with MiXCR anew, one entry per CDR3 protein. Here the sample spans under 15,000 distinct CDR3 sequences, 50% to 65% being singletons. Material for sequencing was CD4+ T cells from blood, cultured in vitro. The TCR was taken from a human donor who had recovered from COVID-19. The chain couples TRBV7-2 to TRBJ1-2, with 8 bases fitting TRBD1. The CDR3 loop is CASSLDRVYGYTF. The CDR3 DNA sequence: TGTGCCAGCAGCTTGGACAGGGTTTATGGCTACACCTTC.